Below are 25 T cell receptor beta chains sequenced from a single sample in a study of cytomegalovirus exposure and HLA in healthy donors. 60 Vbeta and 13 Jbeta primers were used in PCR. The repertoire was sequenced with immunoSEQ multiplex PCR; TCRdb's copy has only in-frame clones and lacks some. The specimen's table records 60,000 to 65,000 clones. Material for sequencing was PBMCs. The receptor set was obtained from a woman aged 18-29 years in good health and CMV-seronegative.

The V call is TRBV5-6, the J call TRBJ2-7; TRBD2 agrees at 7 bases. The germline gives CDR1 SGHDT, CDR2 YYEEEE. V gave up 5 bases and J gave up 2 bases; unmatched junction bases: 7. The CDR3 loop spans 14 amino acids. CDR3 nucleotides: TGTGCCAGCAGTCACCCGGGGGGAACCTACGAGCAGTACTTC. Its translation is CASSHPGGTYEQYF. Full variable domain (remainder filled in from reference TRBV5-6 and TRBJ2-7): DAGVTQSPTHLIKTRGQQVTLRCSPKSGHDTVSWYQQALGQGPQFIFQYYEEEERQRGNFPDRFSGHQFPNYSSELNVNALLLGDSALYLCASSHPGGTYEQYFGPGTRLTVT.

The rearrangement joins TRBV19 to TRBJ2-6; D possibly corresponds to TRBD1 (6 bases). The germline V gene has CDR1 LNHDA and CDR2 SQIVND (reference sequence). The V end lost 5 bases, the J end lost 4 bases, and 12 bases lay between the germline ends. CDR3 length: 15 residues. CDR3 in amino acids: CASSVGASGANVLTF. The CDR3 nucleotides read TGTGCCAGTAGTGTGGGGGCGTCCGGGGCCAACGTCCTGACTTTC.

The V gene is TRBV13, the J gene TRBJ2-4, with 7 bases aligning to TRBD2. V shed 4 bases, J shed 3 bases, and the junction held 9 bases outside the gene matches. The CDR3 runs 16 residues. Germline CDR1 and CDR2: PRHDT and FYEKMQ (reference sequence). CDR3 protein: CASSSGPGGSKNIQYF. DNA for the CDR3: TGTGCCAGCAGCTCCGGGCCCGGCGGGAGCAAAAACATTCAGTACTTC.

V and J are TRBV15 and TRBJ2-7; a weak D match, TRBD1 (6 bases). The CDR3 is made up of 13 amino acids. The V end lost 6 bases, the J end lost 5 bases, and 14 bases lay between the germline ends. Per the germline V gene, CDR1 is LNHNV and CDR2 is YYDKDF (reference sequence). The CDR3 loop is CATSYRAADEQYF. CDR3 bases: TGTGCCACCAGTTACAGGGCGGCCGACGAGCAGTACTTC.

The chain has TRBV25-1 and TRBJ1-1; D unclear. CDR1 is MGHDK, CDR2 SYGVNS, per germline. Trimming took 4 bases from V and 0 from J, leaving 9 bases between them. The CDR3 runs to 14 residues. This CDR3 is CASSAQRVNTEAFF. The CDR3 DNA follows: TGTGCCAGCAGTGCCCAACGGGTGAACACTGAAGCTTTCTTT.

The V gene is TRBV30, the J gene TRBJ1-2; D gene ambiguous. CDR1 and CDR2 (germline): GTSNPN, SVGIG (reference sequence). V was pared by 4 bases and J by 4 bases, with 16 bases between. The CDR3 contains 14 residues. The CDR3 nucleotides are TGTGCCTGGACCGCGCCCGAGGCCCCCTATGGCTACACCTTC. This translates into CAWTAPEAPYGYTF.

J is TRBJ1-2 and V is TRBV5-1; a possible D gene is TRBD1 (5 bases). This CDR3 comprises 17 residues. Germline CDR1 and CDR2: SGHRS and YFSETQ. V lost 1 base, J lost 1 base, and 17 bases lay in between. CDR3 loop: CASSLSWDFSLNYGYTF. CDR3 nucleotides: TGCGCCAGCAGCTTGAGCTGGGACTTCTCCCTTAACTATGGCTACACCTTC.

The CDR3 DNA follows: TGTGCCAGCAGCCAATATCCGGGACAGAGACTCTATGGCTACACCTTC. It specifies CASSQYPGQRLYGYTF. The chain has TRBV9 and TRBJ1-2, with 7 bases fitting TRBD1. The CDR3 consists of 16 residues. The germline V gene encodes CDR1 SGDLS and CDR2 YYNGEE. With V trimmed by 4 bases and J by 4 bases, 13 bases remained unmatched.

V and J are TRBV6-5 and TRBJ1-2; no clear D. CDR1 is MNHEY and CDR2 is SVGAGI in the germline V gene. This CDR3 region has 14 residues. V was shortened by 6 bases and J by 4 bases, with 15 bases between the two germline ends. The CDR3 bases are TGTGCCAGCAGCCAAAGTGAGAGAGTCTATGGCTACACCTTC. Translation gives CASSQSERVYGYTF.

The V and J genes are TRBV10-3 and TRBJ2-5, with 7 bases lining up with TRBD2. V lost 6 bases to trimming and J lost 3 bases; unmatched junction nucleotides: 4. From germline, CDR1 is ENHRY and CDR2 SYGVKD. CDR3 length equals 13 residues. The CDR3 coding sequence is TGTGCCATCAGGACTGGACTAGAAGAGACCCAGTACTTC. It specifies CAIRTGLEETQYF.

This chain links TRBV29-1 with TRBJ1-1; TRBD1 matches 8 bases. Germline V gives CDR1 SQVTM, CDR2 ANQGSEA. Trimming at V came to 5 bases and at J to 1 base, leaving 12 bases not matched to a gene. The CDR3 is made up of 16 amino acids. DNA of the CDR3: TGCAGCGTTCAAGGGACAGGATTACGGTGGAACACTGAAGCTTTCTTT. It translates to CSVQGTGLRWNTEAFF.

This chain joins TRBV18 and TRBJ1-3; TRBD1 might be the D (5 bases). Trimming shortened V by 2 bases and J by 4 bases, and 9 bases separated the two germline ends. The CDR3 runs to 14 residues. Per germline, CDR1 KGHSH and CDR2 LQKENI. CDR3 residues: CASSPDSRGNTIYF. The CDR3 nucleotides read TGTGCCAGCTCACCAGACAGCAGAGGAAACACCATATATTTT. Full variable domain (missing parts from reference TRBV18 and TRBJ1-3): NAGVMQNPRHLVRRRGQEARLRCSPMKGHSHVYWYRQLPEEGLKFMVYLQKENIIDESGMPKERFSAEFPKEGPSILRIQQVVRGDSAAYFCASSPDSRGNTIYFGEGSWLTVV.

The V and J genes are TRBV9 and TRBJ1-1; no reliable D call. Trimming took off 0 bases at V and 2 bases at J, with 8 bases between the two ends. The CDR3 contains 14 residues. Germline-derived CDR1 and CDR2 are SGDLS and YYNGEE. CDR3 loop: CASSVVQYNTEAFF. The CDR3 DNA sequence: TGTGCCAGCAGCGTAGTACAGTATAACACTGAAGCTTTCTTT.

The chain is built from TRBV30 and TRBJ1-2; 10 bases agree with TRBD1. There are 15 residues in the CDR3. CDR1 and CDR2 from the germline V gene are GTSNPN and SVGIG (reference sequence). V trimming: 8 bases; J trimming: 8 bases; junction bases outside the gene matches: 17. CDR3: CAGEGTGTGDGGYTF. CDR3 DNA: TGTGCCGGGGAGGGAACCGGGACAGGGGACGGGGGCTACACCTTC.

J is TRBJ2-7 and V is TRBV5-6; D perhaps matches TRBD2 (6 bases). Germline V gives CDR1 SGHDT, CDR2 YYEEEE. Trimming left V 4 bases short and J 2 bases short, with 13 bases between. CDR3 length: 14 amino acids. CDR3 bases: TGTGCCAGCAGCCAGGGAGGACTCCCCTACGAGCAGTACTTC. Protein: CASSQGGLPYEQYF.

The chain employs TRBV9 and TRBJ2-1; 10 nucleotides align to TRBD2. Per the germline V gene, CDR1 is SGDLS and CDR2 is YYNGEE. The J segment lost 8 bases and the V segment lost 4 bases, leaving 6 bases of the junction unmatched. The CDR3 totals 14 residues. In DNA, the CDR3 is TGTGCCAGCAGCCCTAGCGGGAGTAAGCATGAGCAGTTCTTC. Amino acid sequence: CASSPSGSKHEQFF.

The chain carries TRBV28 and TRBJ1-6, with D unresolved. Germline V CDR1 and CDR2: MDHEN, SYDVKM. The CDR3 runs 13 residues. V was pared by 5 bases and J by 10 bases, with 12 bases between. The CDR3 reads CASSSGVGSPLHF. The CDR3 DNA follows: TGTGCCAGCAGTAGCGGTGTTGGGTCACCCCTCCACTTT.

The chain carries TRBV6-1 and TRBJ2-1; D call uncertain. From germline, CDR1 is MNHNS and CDR2 SASEGT. The CDR3 extends over 14 amino acids. V gave up 1 base and J gave up 5 bases, with 9 bases separating them. CDR3: CASSEDGSDNEQFF. CDR3 nucleotides: TGTGCCAGCAGTGAAGACGGGTCCGACAATGAGCAGTTCTTC.

The rearrangement joins TRBV30 to TRBJ2-7; the match to TRBD2 covers 10 bases. There are 13 residues in the CDR3. Germline V gives CDR1 GTSNPN, CDR2 SVGIG (reference sequence). V shed 6 bases, J shed 5 bases, and the junction held 7 bases outside the gene matches. The CDR3 nucleotides read TGTGCCTGTTCAGCGGGAGGGAACCACGAGCAGTACTTC. Translation gives CACSAGGNHEQYF.

The V and J genes are TRBV2 and TRBJ1-5; D may be TRBD1 (5 bases). V lost 3 bases to trimming and J lost 6 bases, with 9 bases between them. Germline CDR1 reads SNHLY; CDR2 reads FYNNEI. This CDR3 comprises 13 residues. Here the CDR3 reads CASSDADSQPQHF. In DNA form, the CDR3 reads TGTGCCAGCAGTGACGCCGACAGTCAGCCCCAGCATTTT.

The chain employs TRBV7-3 and TRBJ2-1, with 8 bases aligning to TRBD2. The CDR3 has 15 residues. J was trimmed by 7 bases and V by 7 bases; bases with no gene match: 12. Germline V gene data show CDR1 as SGHTA and CDR2 as FQGTGA. The CDR3 protein is CASKRRGGERNEQFF. The CDR3 DNA is TGTGCCAGCAAGAGACGGGGGGGCGAAAGAAATGAGCAGTTCTTC.

The chain recombines TRBV6-5 with TRBJ2-7; a possible D gene is TRBD1 (6 bases). The length of the CDR3 is 14 residues. From germline, CDR1 is MNHEY and CDR2 SVGAGI. The ends were cut back, 2 bases at V and 3 bases at J, with 11 bases in the middle. For the CDR3, the DNA is TGTGCCAGCAGTTACAAGGACAGCGGCTACGAGCAGTACTTC. Its translation: CASSYKDSGYEQYF.

This chain joins TRBV6-1 and TRBJ1-2, with 10 bases lining up with TRBD1. Per the germline V gene, CDR1 is MNHNS and CDR2 is SASEGT. Trimming cost V 11 bases and J 4 bases; bases outside gene matches: 13. The CDR3 covers 15 residues. Here the CDR3 DNA reads TGTGCCGGTACATCCGGGACAGGGGTACTCTATGGCTACACCTTC. This gives the protein CAGTSGTGVLYGYTF.

J is TRBJ1-5 and V is TRBV28; possible D gene TRBD1, 5 bases. The ends were cut back, 4 bases at V and 2 bases at J, with 15 bases in the middle. The CDR3 is 16 residues long. Per the germline V gene, CDR1 is MDHEN and CDR2 is SYDVKM. In nucleotides, the CDR3 is TGTGCCAGCAGTTGGATGCAGGGATCGGGCAATCAGCCCCAGCATTTT. It is translated as CASSWMQGSGNQPQHF.

The rearrangement links TRBV18 to TRBJ2-3; 8 positions agree with TRBD1. The CDR3 is 17 amino acids. V shed 1 base, J shed 2 bases, and the junction held 8 bases outside the gene matches. The germline gives CDR1 KGHSH, CDR2 LQKENI. This chain's CDR3 is CASSPQSGTGLTDTQYF. The CDR3 nucleotides are TGTGCCAGCTCACCACAATCCGGGACAGGTCTCACAGATACGCAGTATTTT.